This is a list of T cell receptor beta chains from one sample in a study of blood T cell repertoires in COVID-19. Some clones are missing from TCRdb's copy, which holds only in-frame ones; the method was immunoSEQ multiplex PCR. The sample carries about 160,000 clones, over 75% recorded once. The sequenced sample was peripheral blood. The receptors were gathered from a man between 65 and 85 years old with acute or convalescent COVID-19. Each CDR3 is given with its conserved first and last residue. The D gene is left open where the match is weak. Not every row has a clone size; where given, it reads once, few, many or a size class.

j_call clone_size d_call v_call cdr3_nt cdr3_aa
TRBJ2-7 NA NA TRBV9 TGTGCCAGCAGCAATAGGGCAGGGCAACCCTACGAGCAGTACTTC CASSNRAGQPYEQYF
TRBJ2-2 NA TRBD2 TRBV9 TGTGCCAGCAGACCCGCTGGACTAGCCGGGGAGCTGTTTTTT CASRPAGLAGELFF
TRBJ2-7 few NA TRBV3-1/TRBV3-2 TGTGCCAGCAGCCAACAGCCGACTCATCGCTACGAGCAGTACTTC CASSQQPTHRYEQYF
TRBJ2-1 NA TRBD2 TRBV19 TGTGCCAGTAGCGGGAGCGGGGGCAATGAGCAGTTCTTC CASSGSGGNEQFF
TRBJ1-4 many NA TRBV2 TGTGCCAGCAAGCTGGGGGGGCGAGGAAAACTGTTTTTT CASKLGGRGKLFF
TRBJ1-5 NA NA TRBV7-2 TGTGCCAGCAGCTTAGAGGCGACCAGGGGAGGGAATCAGCCCCAGCATTTT CASSLEATRGGNQPQHF
TRBJ2-5 NA TRBD2 TRBV5-1 TGCGCCAGCAGGACGGCGGGGGACCAAGAGACCCAGTACTTC CASRTAGDQETQYF
TRBJ1-6 few NA TRBV12-3/TRBV12-4 TGTGCCAGCAGAGGACAGCTCTCGACCCTCCACTTT CASRGQLSTLHF
TRBJ2-3 NA NA TRBV7-2 TGTGCCAGCAGCAGAGACACAGATACGCAGTATTTT CASSRDTDTQYF
TRBJ2-2 many TRBD2 TRBV7-8 TGTGCCAGCAGCTTCCTTGGTAGCGGGAGTCAAACCGGGGAGCTGTTTTTT CASSFLGSGSQTGELFF
TRBJ1-6 NA NA TRBV12-3/TRBV12-4 TGTGCCAGCAGCCCCGATGGCAGGGCACCCCTCCACTTT CASSPDGRAPLHF
TRBJ1-2 NA TRBD1 TRBV5-4 TGTGCCAGCAGCTTGGGGACAGGGCAGGACGGCTACACCTTC CASSLGTGQDGYTF
TRBJ1-2 NA NA TRBV5-1 TGCGCCAGCAGCTTGCCACCTCCGGGACATAACTATGGCTACACCTTC CASSLPPPGHNYGYTF
TRBJ2-4 NA TRBD2 TRBV18 TGTGCCAGCTCAAGAACTAGCGGGGGGGCTCTCAAAAACGGCATTCAGTACTTC CASSRTSGGALKNGIQYF
TRBJ2-1 few TRBD2 TRBV6-1 TGTGCCAGCAGTGACGCGGGAGAAATGAGGAGTGAGCAGTTCTTC CASSDAGEMRSEQFF
TRBJ2-7 NA TRBD1 TRBV6-5 TGTGCCAGCAGGACGGGACAGGGAGGCGAGCAGTACTTC CASRTGQGGEQYF
TRBJ2-5 NA NA TRBV6-2/TRBV6-3 TGTGCCAGCAGTTACTCAAGGACAACGAGAGGTCAAGAGACCCAGTACTTC CASSYSRTTRGQETQYF
TRBJ1-5 NA NA TRBV24-1 TGTGCCACCAGTGATTTGCTGGAGTCGATTCTTGGCAATCAGCCCCAGCATTTT CATSDLLESILGNQPQHF
TRBJ1-4 NA TRBD1 TRBV19 TGTGCCAGTAGGGTTTTTGGGACAGCTAATGAAAAACTGTTTTTT CASRVFGTANEKLFF
TRBJ2-1 NA TRBD2 TRBV24-1 TGTGCCACCAGTGATCCCGGGCCCGGGAGGGCCAATGAGCAGTTCTTC CATSDPGPGRANEQFF
TRBJ1-2 NA NA TRBV6-5 TGTGCCAGCCGGCCTGGCGACAGCCTATATGGCTACACCTTC CASRPGDSLYGYTF
TRBJ1-4 NA TRBD1 TRBV27 TGTGCCAGCAGAGCAGGGACAGGGGGCGATGAAAAACTGTTTTTT CASRAGTGGDEKLFF
TRBJ1-2 NA TRBD1 TRBV19 TGTGCCAGCCGAGGACAGGGGGTGATTTATGGCTACACCTTC CASRGQGVIYGYTF
TRBJ1-2 NA NA TRBV11-2 TGTGCCAGCAGCTTAGATGCTCTAACGTATGGCTACACCTTC CASSLDALTYGYTF
TRBJ2-2 NA NA TRBV21-1 TGTGCCAGCTCACCAAGGAGGATTACTAGTGCGAATGGCACCGGGGAGCTGTTTTTT CASSPRRITSANGTGELFF
TRBJ1-1 NA TRBD1 TRBV19 TGTGCCAGTAGCATGGACAGGCGAAACACTGAAGCTTTCTTT CASSMDRRNTEAFF
TRBJ1-1 NA TRBD1 TRBV2 TGTGCCAGCAGCTCCCGGGACAGGGGGCGAGCTGAAGCTTTCTTT CASSSRDRGRAEAFF
TRBJ1-6 NA TRBD1 TRBV18 TGTGCCAGCTCACAGGGACAGGGGAACTCACCCCTCCACTTT CASSQGQGNSPLHF
TRBJ1-4 NA NA TRBV5-4 TGTGCCAGCAGCTTGGACAGCAATGAAAAACTGTTTTTT CASSLDSNEKLFF
TRBJ1-1 once NA TRBV5-1 TGCGCCAGCAGCTTGACAGGGTCTCGCACTGAAGCTTTCTTT CASSLTGSRTEAFF
TRBJ2-1 NA TRBD2 TRBV30 TGTGCCTGGAGTGTACGGGGGGATGAGCAGTTCTTC CAWSVRGDEQFF
TRBJ1-2 NA TRBD1 TRBV6-4 TGTGCCAGCAGTGACTTACAGGGGGCCAGTGGCTACACCTTC CASSDLQGASGYTF
TRBJ1-1 few NA TRBV9 TGTGCCAGCAGCGTAGGCATACAGGGCACTGAAGCTTTCTTT CASSVGIQGTEAFF
TRBJ2-7 NA NA TRBV6-1 TGTGCCAGCAGTGAAACAGGCTCCTACGAGCAGTACTTC CASSETGSYEQYF
TRBJ2-3 NA TRBD1 TRBV28 TGTGCCACCAAGACAGGGTTCGTCGATACGCAGTATTTT CATKTGFVDTQYF
TRBJ2-7 NA NA TRBV21-1 TGTGCCAGCAGCAAGAGACTAGCGGGAGACGAGCAGTACTTC CASSKRLAGDEQYF
TRBJ1-2 NA NA TRBV24-1 TGTGCCACCAGTGATACAGGGTTGGTTGGCTACACCTTC CATSDTGLVGYTF
TRBJ1-1 NA TRBD1 TRBV29-1 TGCAGCGTTGCTCCGGGACAGGCTCACGAAACTGAAGCTTTCTTT CSVAPGQAHETEAFF
TRBJ1-2 NA TRBD1 TRBV19 TGTGCCAGTAGTACCGGACAGGAGAGTTCTGGCTACACCTTC CASSTGQESSGYTF
TRBJ2-7 NA TRBD1 TRBV6-2/TRBV6-3 TGTGCCAGCAGCCCCACATCCTCGGGACAGCGGTACTTC CASSPTSSGQRYF